A selection of T cell receptor beta chains follows, all from one sample in a study of cytomegalovirus exposure and HLA in healthy donors. Sequencing was performed with immunoSEQ multiplex PCR; in TCRdb, only in-frame clones are kept and a portion is missing. The sample holds about 150,000 clones, approximately 72% seen once. The specimen sequenced was PBMCs. These receptors were collected from a middle-aged man in good health and CMV-seronegative. Both conserved end residues are part of each CDR3. The order of the fields is CDR3 protein, CDR3 DNA, D gene, clone size, J gene, V gene. D genes are given only for firm matches. Size is omitted from some rows. Given values are once, few, many or a class for expanded clones.

CDR3aa: CASSLSVYEQYF; CDR3nt: TGTGCCAGTAGTCTGTCCGTATACGAGCAGTACTTC; d_gene: NA; abundance: NA; j_gene: TRBJ2-7; v_gene: TRBV19
CDR3aa: CASTPGQGYEQYF; CDR3nt: TGTGCCAGCACCCCGGGACAGGGATACGAGCAGTACTTC; d_gene: TRBD1; abundance: NA; j_gene: TRBJ2-7; v_gene: TRBV28
CDR3aa: CASRPTGNTGELFF; CDR3nt: TGCGCCAGCAGACCGACAGGGAACACCGGGGAGCTGTTTTTT; d_gene: NA; abundance: NA; j_gene: TRBJ2-2; v_gene: TRBV5-1
CDR3aa: CASSFGRASEQYF; CDR3nt: TGTGCCAGCAGTTTCGGCAGGGCGAGCGAGCAGTACTTC; d_gene: NA; abundance: once; j_gene: TRBJ2-7; v_gene: TRBV28
CDR3aa: CASSSQGGTEAFF; CDR3nt: TGCGCCAGCAGTTCTCAGGGAGGCACTGAAGCTTTCTTT; d_gene: NA; abundance: NA; j_gene: TRBJ1-1; v_gene: TRBV5-1
CDR3aa: CASSTYSVGHNEQFF; CDR3nt: TGTGCCAGCAGTACATACTCGGTGGGCCACAATGAGCAGTTCTTC; d_gene: NA; abundance: NA; j_gene: TRBJ2-1; v_gene: TRBV6-1
CDR3aa: CASSSFRRKQESSYNEQFF; CDR3nt: TGTGCCAGCAGCTCCTTTCGTCGGAAACAGGAGAGCTCCTACAATGAGCAGTTCTTC; d_gene: NA; abundance: few; j_gene: TRBJ2-1; v_gene: TRBV7-9
CDR3aa: CATNRLAEHYEQYF; CDR3nt: TGTGCCACCAACAGACTAGCGGAGCACTACGAGCAGTACTTC; d_gene: TRBD2; abundance: many; j_gene: TRBJ2-7; v_gene: TRBV6-1
CDR3aa: CASSRDRGTDTQYF; CDR3nt: TGCGCCAGCAGCCGGGACAGGGGTACAGATACGCAGTATTTT; d_gene: TRBD1; abundance: NA; j_gene: TRBJ2-3; v_gene: TRBV10-1
CDR3aa: CASSKATPGANVLTF; CDR3nt: TGTGCCAGCAGCAAAGCTACGCCTGGGGCCAACGTCCTGACTTTC; d_gene: NA; abundance: few; j_gene: TRBJ2-6; v_gene: TRBV9
CDR3aa: CASSVTGAHTEAFF; CDR3nt: TGTGCCAGTAGTGTGACAGGGGCACACACTGAAGCTTTCTTT; d_gene: TRBD1; abundance: NA; j_gene: TRBJ1-1; v_gene: TRBV19
CDR3aa: CASSYRRSGGYTF; CDR3nt: TGTGCCAGCAGTTACCGACGGAGTGGTGGCTACACCTTC; d_gene: NA; abundance: NA; j_gene: TRBJ1-2; v_gene: TRBV6-5
CDR3aa: CASSSAGTRWGTDTQYF; CDR3nt: TGTGCCAGCAGCTCCGCCGGGACTAGATGGGGGACAGATACGCAGTATTTT; d_gene: TRBD2; abundance: NA; j_gene: TRBJ2-3; v_gene: TRBV28
CDR3aa: CASSDRAGAGNTQYF; CDR3nt: TGTGCCAGCAGTGACAGGGCAGGGGCGGGCAATACGCAGTATTTT; d_gene: NA; abundance: NA; j_gene: TRBJ2-3; v_gene: TRBV6-4
CDR3aa: CASSLKSNGGYTF; CDR3nt: TGTGCCAGCAGTTTAAAGAGTAATGGTGGCTACACCTTC; d_gene: NA; abundance: NA; j_gene: TRBJ1-2; v_gene: TRBV28
CDR3aa: CASSFLGSPKEETQYF; CDR3nt: TGTGCCAGCAGCTTTCTAGGCAGCCCGAAGGAAGAGACCCAGTACTTC; d_gene: NA; abundance: NA; j_gene: TRBJ2-5; v_gene: TRBV5-6
CDR3aa: CASTQWGGSSYNEQFF; CDR3nt: TGTGCCAGTACCCAATGGGGGGGGAGCTCCTACAATGAGCAGTTCTTC; d_gene: TRBD2; abundance: few; j_gene: TRBJ2-1; v_gene: TRBV19
CDR3aa: CASSSPDNFNYGYTF; CDR3nt: TGTGCCAGCAGCTCGCCGGACAATTTTAACTATGGCTACACCTTC; d_gene: NA; abundance: NA; j_gene: TRBJ1-2; v_gene: TRBV9
CDR3aa: CSVEEPRGTEAFF; CDR3nt: TGCAGCGTTGAAGAGCCCAGGGGCACTGAAGCTTTCTTT; d_gene: NA; abundance: NA; j_gene: TRBJ1-1; v_gene: TRBV29-1
CDR3aa: CASSHPGQGFNEQFF; CDR3nt: TGCGCCAGCAGCCACCCGGGACAGGGCTTCAATGAGCAGTTCTTC; d_gene: TRBD1; abundance: NA; j_gene: TRBJ2-1; v_gene: TRBV4-1
CDR3aa: CASRRSGGPNEQFF; CDR3nt: TGTGCCAGCAGAAGAAGCGGGGGGCCTAATGAGCAGTTCTTC; d_gene: TRBD2; abundance: NA; j_gene: TRBJ2-1; v_gene: TRBV6-5
CDR3aa: CASSFGGNTEAFF; CDR3nt: TGCGCCAGCAGCTTCGGCGGGAACACTGAAGCTTTCTTT; d_gene: NA; abundance: once; j_gene: TRBJ1-1; v_gene: TRBV5-1
CDR3aa: CSSSKWDSKGEQYF; CDR3nt: TGTTCCAGCAGCAAGTGGGACTCAAAGGGGGAGCAGTACTTC; d_gene: NA; abundance: NA; j_gene: TRBJ2-7; v_gene: TRBV7-9
CDR3aa: CASSEVGRLVTDTQYF; CDR3nt: TGTGCCAGCAGTGAAGTAGGCAGACTAGTCACAGATACGCAGTATTTT; d_gene: NA; abundance: many; j_gene: TRBJ2-3; v_gene: TRBV6-1
CDR3aa: CASSLGVTVGEQYF; CDR3nt: TGTGCCAGCAGCTTAGGGGTGACAGTAGGCGAGCAGTACTTC; d_gene: NA; abundance: NA; j_gene: TRBJ2-7; v_gene: TRBV7-2
CDR3aa: CASSLAPYYPTEAFF; CDR3nt: TGTGCCAGCAGCTTAGCCCCCTACTATCCAACTGAAGCTTTCTTT; d_gene: NA; abundance: NA; j_gene: TRBJ1-1; v_gene: TRBV7-8
CDR3aa: CARTSGTYEQYF; CDR3nt: TGTGCCAGGACTAGCGGCACCTACGAGCAGTACTTC; d_gene: TRBD2; abundance: NA; j_gene: TRBJ2-7; v_gene: TRBV30
CDR3aa: CASSSRALGGNEKLFF; CDR3nt: TGTGCCAGCAGTTCCCGGGCCCTCGGGGGTAATGAAAAACTGTTTTTT; d_gene: NA; abundance: few; j_gene: TRBJ1-4; v_gene: TRBV6-6
CDR3aa: CASSLLADIYTDTQYF; CDR3nt: TGTGCCAGCAGTTTACTAGCGGATATTTACACAGATACGCAGTATTTT; d_gene: TRBD2; abundance: NA; j_gene: TRBJ2-3; v_gene: TRBV27
CDR3aa: CASRPGLAGVELFF; CDR3nt: TGTGCCAGCAGACCGGGACTAGCGGGAGTGGAGCTGTTTTTT; d_gene: TRBD2; abundance: NA; j_gene: TRBJ2-2; v_gene: TRBV28
CDR3aa: CASSFDRGTDTQYF; CDR3nt: TGTGCCAGCAGCTTCGACAGGGGGACAGATACGCAGTATTTT; d_gene: TRBD1; abundance: once; j_gene: TRBJ2-3; v_gene: TRBV7-6
CDR3aa: CASSPGEGTQYF; CDR3nt: TGTGCCAGCTCACCGGGAGAAGGGACCCAGTACTTC; d_gene: NA; abundance: NA; j_gene: TRBJ2-5; v_gene: TRBV18
CDR3aa: CASSLDSLTDTQYF; CDR3nt: TGCGCCAGCAGCTTGGACAGTCTTACAGATACGCAGTATTTT; d_gene: NA; abundance: NA; j_gene: TRBJ2-3; v_gene: TRBV5-1
CDR3aa: CASREDRVAERAGNTIYF; CDR3nt: TGTGCCAGCAGAGAGGACAGGGTAGCGGAGCGGGCTGGAAACACCATATATTTT; d_gene: TRBD1; abundance: few; j_gene: TRBJ1-3; v_gene: TRBV6-4
CDR3aa: CASALHMGPLLSPLHF; CDR3nt: TGTGCCAGCGCTCTCCACATGGGCCCCTTACTTTCACCCCTCCACTTT; d_gene: NA; abundance: NA; j_gene: TRBJ1-6; v_gene: TRBV27
CDR3aa: CASSQDGYGYTF; CDR3nt: TGCGCCAGCAGCCAAGACGGCTATGGCTACACCTTC; d_gene: NA; abundance: NA; j_gene: TRBJ1-2; v_gene: TRBV4-3
CDR3aa: CASSHSLAGEAYEQYF; CDR3nt: TGCGCCAGCAGTCATTCCTTAGCGGGAGAGGCCTACGAGCAGTACTTC; d_gene: TRBD2; abundance: NA; j_gene: TRBJ2-7; v_gene: TRBV23-1